A single T cell receptor beta chain is shown here with its context. Its antigen is not yet known. Qualities for individual bases were not recorded, and no much larger clone is one base off. The data stem from a study of blood T cell repertoires in COVID-19 (dated by TCRdb to the early 2020s). At the level of the whole study: The collaborator samples originated in the United States, Italy and Spain and spanned the acute and convalescent phases of COVID-19. Where HLA class I and class II types were available, the types were taken from metadata supplied by the sample provider, not from assay-based typing. Sample metadata almost always included a de-identified subject ID, COVID-19 status, age in years and sex. The repertoires were made available in a free public database intended to serve as a resource for research on the immune response to SARS-CoV-2. The prospective study material was composed of cDNA or gDNA derived from T cells, B-cell-depleted T cells, or PBMCs. Samples were obtained from the ongoing ImmuneRACE study (first 160 participants) and from over a thousand subjects provided by 6 global collaborators. Deeply sampled blood TCRbeta repertoires from subjects exposed to, actively infected with, or recovered from COVID-19 were included in the dataset. Summary of the overall study and its limitations: Clinical and demographic metadata were provided uncurated, with the amount varying by source and participant.

Whole blood was collected in K2EDTA tubes by collaborating institutions according to the institutions' own protocols. Collaborator samples were shipped for TCRbeta analysis as frozen whole blood, isolated PBMCs, or DNA extracted from either sample type. TCRbeta CDR3 regions were amplified from genomic DNA using the immunoSEQ Assay, a bias-controlled multiplex PCR. The authors processed their data as follows. The number of nucleated cells in each sample was estimated from the amplification of reference gene primers within the assay. To quantify the absolute abundance of each unique TCRbeta CDR3 rearrangement, sequence reads were collapsed and filtered. Productive Simpson clonality was computed per sample as the square root of Simpson's diversity index over productive rearrangements. TCRdb mirrors the immuneACCESS table, restricted to in-frame sequences. Some clones are absent from its copies; in checked studies, under half trace to an unresolved V gene, and the reason for the others is unknown. V, J and clone size are taken as reported in that table, and D and trimming were inferred from the DNA itself. This sample gives roughly 200,000 clones in total; nearly 90% of them show up just once. The biggest ten clones account for around 0.63% of the sample.

What was sequenced was peripheral blood. The receptor's source is a man aged 50 to 60 with acute or convalescent COVID-19.

In nucleotides, the sequence is TGTGCCACCAGCAGAGATTCGGACAGTTCACCCCTCCACTTT. Its translation reads: CATSRDSDSSPLHF. The chain employs TRBV15 and TRBJ1-6; perhaps TRBD1 is the D gene, with 6 bases matching. CDR1 and CDR2, per the germline V gene (reference sequence), are LNHNV and YYDKDF. Trimming takes 0 bases from V and 9 bases from J, and the germline ends sit 9 bases apart. From the cysteine up to the phenylalanine, the CDR3 has a length of 14 residues. The DNA shown is the 42-base CDR3, in frame from base 1.